These 10 T cell receptor beta chains were all obtained from the same sample, sequenced in a study of beta chain features in type 1 diabetes (dated by TCRdb to the late 2010s). The library was generated by the immunoSEQ multiplex PCR assay. The High Capacity cDNA Reverse Transcription Kit was used to reverse transcribe all of the isolated RNA, meaning that expressed TCRB transcripts were what got sequenced. The clones in this table, taken by TCRdb from immuneACCESS, are in-frame only. Not every clone is retained; where verified, under half of the shortfall comes from an unresolved V gene, and the cause of the rest is unknown. The sample includes 150,000 to 170,000 clones, with approximately 8.1% observed a single time. The ten top clones hold less than 0.85% of the sample. The source material was central memory CD4+ T cells from blood. These receptors were collected from a man aged 18 to 29 in good health.

The sample holds many counts of this clone. The chain has TRBV2 and TRBJ2-7, with 8 bases that match TRBD2. V gave up 8 bases and J gave up 4 bases; unmatched junction bases: 7. Germline loops: CDR1 SNHLY, CDR2 FYNNEI. This CDR3 spans 13 amino acids. The CDR3 reads CASGPGGPYEQYF. CDR3 bases: TGTGCCAGCGGGCCGGGGGGGCCGTACGAGCAGTACTTC.

The chain recombines TRBV27 with TRBJ1-1; D is unresolved. The ends were cut back, 9 bases at V and 2 bases at J, with 13 bases in the middle. Looked up from germline, CDR1 is MNHEY and CDR2 is SMNVEV (reference sequence). The CDR3 has 13 amino acids. CDR3 protein: CASRIPRNTEAFF. The DNA of the CDR3 is TGTGCCAGTAGAATCCCTAGAAACACTGAAGCTTTCTTT.

J is TRBJ2-7 and V is TRBV18, with a weak D call TRBD2 (6 bases). V was trimmed by 0 bases and J by 4 bases, leaving 16 bases between them. The CDR3 loop spans 16 amino acids. Germline lookup yields CDR1 KGHSH and CDR2 LQKENI. The CDR3 here is CASSPPSGGKGYEQYF. CDR3 nucleotides: TGTGCCAGCTCACCACCGAGTGGGGGGAAGGGGTACGAGCAGTACTTC.

This clone has a count of ten or more. The rearrangement joins TRBV18 to TRBJ2-5, with D unresolved. V was clipped by 4 bases and J by 3 bases, with 9 bases between them. CDR3 length equals 13 residues. CDR1 is KGHSH and CDR2 is LQKENI in the germline V gene. CDR3 nucleotides: TGTGCCAGCTCACGGGTCACAGAAGAGACCCAGTACTTC. Protein sequence: CASSRVTEETQYF.

About this clone: This sample includes further DNA sequences coding for the same CDR3. V is TRBV5-1 and J is TRBJ2-3; perhaps TRBD1 as D (6 bases). The ends were cut back, 0 bases at V and 2 bases at J, with 7 bases in the middle. This CDR3 contains 14 residues. Germline CDR1 and CDR2: SGHRS and YFSETQ. In DNA form, the CDR3 reads TGCGCCAGCAGCTTGGGGGGGCCCACAGATACGCAGTATTTT. It translates to CASSLGGPTDTQYF.

This clone occurred a few times. This rearrangement joins TRBV19 to TRBJ2-1, with 8 bases lining up with TRBD2. V was pared by 1 base and J by 8 bases, with 16 bases of the junction left unmatched. Germline CDR1 is LNHDA and CDR2 is SQIVND (reference sequence). This CDR3 has 18 residues. The CDR3 DNA is TGTGCCAGTAGTATAGTTGCCGGGCGGAGCGGGAGTGGGTATGAGCAGTTCTTC. Translating gives CASSIVAGRSGSGYEQFF. The variable domain in full, completed from reference TRBV19 and TRBJ2-1, reads DGGITQSPKYLFRKEGQNVTLSCEQNLNHDAMYWYRQDPGQGLRLIYYSQIVNDFQKGDIAEGYSVSREKKESFPLTVTSAQKNPTAFYLCASSIVAGRSGSGYEQFFGPGTRLTVL.

The chain employs TRBV7-3 and TRBJ2-1; 12 nucleotides match TRBD2. Trimming at V came to 2 bases and at J to 10 bases, leaving 6 bases not matched to a gene. This CDR3 has 15 residues. In germline, CDR1 is SGHTA, CDR2 FQGTGA. The CDR3, as DNA: TGTGCCAGCAGCTTATCTAGCGGGGGGGTATACGAGCAGTTCTTC. It encodes CASSLSSGGVYEQFF.

This clone was recorded a few times. The chain has TRBV7-3 and TRBJ2-2; the match to TRBD1 covers 7 bases. Germline values: CDR1 SGHTA, CDR2 FQGTGA. The CDR3 is 15 amino acids. After removal of 5 bases from V and 5 bases from J, the junction contained 8 bases not matched to a gene. CDR3 in amino acids: CASSRLQGLTGELFF. The CDR3 nucleotides read TGTGCCAGCAGCCGCTTACAGGGGTTGACCGGGGAGCTGTTTTTT.

This clone was counted between two and nine times. The CDR3 here is CASSPTGAYQPQHF. CDR3 coding DNA: TGTGCCAGCAGCCCGACAGGGGCGTACCAGCCCCAGCATTTT. This chain connects TRBV28 to TRBJ1-5, with 8 bases lining up with TRBD1. Germline-derived CDR1 and CDR2 are MDHEN and SYDVKM. Losses at the gene ends were 6 bases for V and 7 bases for J; bases not matched to a gene: 8. There are 14 residues in the CDR3.

This chain uses TRBV5-6 with TRBJ2-7; D is possibly TRBD1 (6 bases). Germline V gene lookup returns CDR1 SGHDT and CDR2 YYEEEE. The CDR3 is made up of 15 amino acids. Deletions cut 3 bases from V and 2 bases from J, with 15 bases between. The CDR3, as DNA: TGTGCCAGCAGCTCGCAACAGGGAGTTACCTACGAGCAGTACTTC. This sequence encodes CASSSQQGVTYEQYF.